These 9 T cell receptor beta chains came from one sample sequenced in a study of CD8+CD57+ T cells in acquired aplastic anemia. Profiles of TCR beta VDJ and CDR3 were generated from a genomic DNA template. One entry per CDR3 protein, called by TCRdb with MiXCR from the reads. The repertoire consists of around 430,000 distinct CDR3 sequences, with around 32% occurring once and the leading ten covering roughly 0.89%. It was patients with CD8+CD57+ cell expansion by flow cytometry who were chosen for sequencing. Material for sequencing was sorted CD4+, CD8+, or CD8+CD57+ T cells (not recorded which) from PBMCs. These receptor sequences come from a human donor with aplastic anemia.

CDR3 coding DNA: TGTGCCAGCAGTGAATTCGGACAGGGGGCTAGCACAGATACGCAGTATTTT. Amino acids: CASSEFGQGASTDTQYF. The J gene is TRBJ2-3, the V gene TRBV25-1, with 11 bases identical to TRBD1. The V and J ends lost 1 base and 0 bases, in that order; junction bases with no gene match: 3. From germline, CDR1 is MGHDK and CDR2 SYGVNS. The CDR3 has 17 residues.

The count of this clonotype is one. The rearrangement links TRBV25-1 to TRBJ1-6; D possibly corresponds to TRBD1 (6 bases). Per the germline V gene, CDR1 is MGHDK and CDR2 is SYGVNS. V dropped 5 bases and J dropped 3 bases, with 11 bases sitting between them. The CDR3 has 15 residues. The CDR3 protein is CASSFSGDYNSPLHF. The CDR3 coding sequence is TGTGCCAGCAGTTTCTCAGGGGACTATAATTCACCCCTCCACTTT. Variable domain in full (rest from reference TRBV25-1 and TRBJ1-6): EADIYQTPRYLVIGTGKKITLECSQTMGHDKMYWYQQDPGMELHLIHYSYGVNSTEKGDLSSESTVSRIRTEHFPLTLESARPSHTSQYLCASSFSGDYNSPLHFGNGTRLTVT.

The V gene is TRBV6-1, the J gene TRBJ1-5; D is unresolved. The CDR3 extends over 16 amino acids. Germline CDR1 reads MNHNS; CDR2 reads SASEGT. Trimming shortened V by 6 bases and J by 7 bases, and 22 bases separated the two germline ends. CDR3 amino acids: CASSDSRRNQNQPQHF. DNA for the CDR3: TGTGCCAGCAGCGATTCTCGTAGGAACCAAAACCAGCCCCAGCATTTT.

Worth noting for this clonotype: A read error may account for a junction end that differs from germline. V is TRBV19 and J is TRBJ2-7, with D possibly called TRBD1 or TRBD2 (6 bases each). Germline CDR1 reads LNHDA; CDR2 reads SQIVND (reference sequence). This CDR3 spans 15 amino acids. CDR3 protein: CASSPAPGGPYEQYF. The DNA of the CDR3 is TGCGCCAGCAGCCCAGCCCCCGGGGGCCCCTACGAGCAGTACTTC. Variable domain in full (rest from reference TRBV19 and TRBJ2-7): DGGITQSPKYLFRKEGQNVTLSCEQNLNHDAMYWYRQDPGQGLRLIYYSQIVNDFQKGDIAEGYSVSREKKESFPLTVTSAQKNPTAFYLCASSPAPGGPYEQYFGPGTRLTVT.

The chain couples TRBV11-2 to TRBJ2-2; 8 bases agree with TRBD1. The CDR3 loop spans 18 amino acids. J was trimmed by 2 bases and V by 0 bases; bases with no gene match: 8. The germline CDR1 and CDR2 sequences are SGHAT and FQNNGV. The CDR3 protein is CASSLELRQGRNTGELFF. The CDR3 region has the DNA TGTGCCAGCAGCTTAGAACTAAGACAGGGGCGAAACACCGGGGAGCTGTTTTTT.

V is TRBV19 and J is TRBJ1-4, with a weak D call TRBD1 (6 bases). Germline CDR1 reads LNHDA; CDR2 reads SQIVND (reference sequence). The CDR3 spans 15 residues. Trimming removed 6 bases at V and 4 bases at J, with 15 bases between. CDR3 DNA sequence: TGTGCCAGTAGGCGACAGGCTCTCCTTAATGAAAAACTGTTTTTT. It specifies CASRRQALLNEKLFF.

This clonotype was recorded a few times. The V gene is TRBV12-5, the J gene TRBJ2-2; either TRBD1 or TRBD2 may supply D (5 bases each). V lost 0 bases and J 0 bases, leaving 8 bases between the germline ends. CDR1 and CDR2 from the germline V gene are LGHNT and FRNRAP. This CDR3 has 16 residues. CDR3 coding DNA: TGTGCTAGTGGTTTGGTCACGGGACCGAACACCGGGGAGCTGTTTTTT. Its protein product is CASGLVTGPNTGELFF.

The chain uses TRBV10-3 and TRBJ2-1, with a weak D call TRBD1 (5 bases). CDR1 is ENHRY, CDR2 SYGVKD, per germline. This CDR3 is built from 14 residues. The germline V and J ends were trimmed by 10 bases and 7 bases, with 20 bases remaining between them. DNA for the CDR3: TGTGCCAGCAGATATACAGGCTACGTAAATGAGCAGTTCTTC. Protein product: CASRYTGYVNEQFF.

The V gene is TRBV6-2 or TRBV6-3, the J gene TRBJ2-3; weak D call: TRBD2 (6 bases). This CDR3 is 15 amino acids long. V lost 4 bases and J 3 bases, leaving 14 bases between the germline ends. CDR1 MNHEY and CDR2 SVGEGT come from the germline V gene. In nucleotides, the CDR3 is TGTGCCAGCAGTTCCCGGACTACGACGACAGATACGCAGTATTTT. Translating it yields CASSSRTTTTDTQYF.